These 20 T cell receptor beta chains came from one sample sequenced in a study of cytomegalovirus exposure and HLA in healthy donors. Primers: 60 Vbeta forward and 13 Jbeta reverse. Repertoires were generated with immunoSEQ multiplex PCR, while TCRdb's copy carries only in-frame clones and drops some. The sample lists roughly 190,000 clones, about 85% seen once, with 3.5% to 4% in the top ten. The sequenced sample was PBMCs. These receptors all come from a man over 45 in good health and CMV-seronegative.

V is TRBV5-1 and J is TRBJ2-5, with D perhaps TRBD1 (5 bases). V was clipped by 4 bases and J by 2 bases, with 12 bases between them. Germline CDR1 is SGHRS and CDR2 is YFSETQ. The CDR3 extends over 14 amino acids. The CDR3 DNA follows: TGCGCCAGCAGCCCCGGACACGTACAAGAGACCCAGTACTTC. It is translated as CASSPGHVQETQYF.

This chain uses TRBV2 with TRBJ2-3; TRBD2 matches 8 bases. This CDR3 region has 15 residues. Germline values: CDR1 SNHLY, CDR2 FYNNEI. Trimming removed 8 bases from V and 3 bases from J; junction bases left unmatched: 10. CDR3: CASLLRGGVTDTQYF. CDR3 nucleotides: TGTGCCAGCCTTCTCCGGGGGGGGGTGACAGATACGCAGTATTTT. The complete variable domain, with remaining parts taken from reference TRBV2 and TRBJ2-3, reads EPEVTQTPSHQVTQMGQEVILRCVPISNHLYFYWYRQILGQKVEFLVSFYNNEISEKSEIFDDQFSVERPDGSNFTLKIRSTKLEDSAMYFCASLLRGGVTDTQYFGPGTRLTVL.

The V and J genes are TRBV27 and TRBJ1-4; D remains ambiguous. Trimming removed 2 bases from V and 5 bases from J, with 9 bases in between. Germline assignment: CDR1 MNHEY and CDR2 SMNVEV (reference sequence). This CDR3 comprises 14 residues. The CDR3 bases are TGTGCCAGCAGTTTAGGGCAGCAAAATGAAAAACTGTTTTTT. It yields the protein CASSLGQQNEKLFF. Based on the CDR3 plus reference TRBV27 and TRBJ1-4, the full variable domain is EAQVTQNPRYLITVTGKKLTVTCSQNMNHEYMSWYRQDPGLGLRQIYYSMNVEVTDKGDVPEGYKVSRKEKRNFPLILESPSPNQTSLYFCASSLGQQNEKLFFGSGTQLSVL.

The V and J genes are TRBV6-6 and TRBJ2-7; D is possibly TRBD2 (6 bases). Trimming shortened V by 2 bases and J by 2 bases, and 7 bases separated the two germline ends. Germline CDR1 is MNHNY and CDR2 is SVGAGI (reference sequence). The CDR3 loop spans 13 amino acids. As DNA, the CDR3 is TGTGCCAGCAGTTACGGGGGGACCTACGAGCAGTACTTC. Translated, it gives CASSYGGTYEQYF.

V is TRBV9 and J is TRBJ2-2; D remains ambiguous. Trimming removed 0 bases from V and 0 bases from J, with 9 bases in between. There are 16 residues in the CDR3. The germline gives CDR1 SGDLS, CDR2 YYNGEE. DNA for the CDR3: TGTGCCAGCAGCGTAGAAGCACTTTCGAACACCGGGGAGCTGTTTTTT. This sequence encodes CASSVEALSNTGELFF.

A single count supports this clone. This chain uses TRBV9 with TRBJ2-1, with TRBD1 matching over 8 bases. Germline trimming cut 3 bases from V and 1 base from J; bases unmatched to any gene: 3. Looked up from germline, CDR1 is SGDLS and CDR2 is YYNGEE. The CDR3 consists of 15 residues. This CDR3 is CASSETGESYNEQFF. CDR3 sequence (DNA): TGTGCCAGCAGCGAGACAGGGGAGTCCTACAATGAGCAGTTCTTC.

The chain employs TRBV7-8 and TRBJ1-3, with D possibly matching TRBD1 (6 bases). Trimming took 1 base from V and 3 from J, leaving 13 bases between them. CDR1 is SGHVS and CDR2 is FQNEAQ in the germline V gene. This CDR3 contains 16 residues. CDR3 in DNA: TGTGCCAGCAGCTTAGTAATGACAGGCTTTGGAAACACCATATATTTT. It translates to CASSLVMTGFGNTIYF.

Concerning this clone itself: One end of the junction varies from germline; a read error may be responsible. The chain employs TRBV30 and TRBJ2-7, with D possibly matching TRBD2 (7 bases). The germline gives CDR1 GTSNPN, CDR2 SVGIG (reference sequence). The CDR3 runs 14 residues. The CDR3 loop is CAWSVRGGARERYF. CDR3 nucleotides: TGTGCCTGGAGTGTACGAGGGGGGGCTAGGGAGCGGTACTTC.

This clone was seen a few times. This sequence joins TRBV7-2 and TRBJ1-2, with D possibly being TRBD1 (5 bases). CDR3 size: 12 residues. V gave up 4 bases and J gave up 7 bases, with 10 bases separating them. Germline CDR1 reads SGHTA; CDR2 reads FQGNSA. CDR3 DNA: TGTGCCAGCAGCTACCGACAGACTGGCTACACCTTC. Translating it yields CASSYRQTGYTF.

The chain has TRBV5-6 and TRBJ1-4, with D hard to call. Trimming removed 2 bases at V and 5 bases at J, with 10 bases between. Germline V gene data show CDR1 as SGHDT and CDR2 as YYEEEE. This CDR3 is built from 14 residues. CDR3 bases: TGTGCCAGCAGCTTCGGAGGGCTAAATGAAAAACTGTTTTTT. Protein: CASSFGGLNEKLFF.

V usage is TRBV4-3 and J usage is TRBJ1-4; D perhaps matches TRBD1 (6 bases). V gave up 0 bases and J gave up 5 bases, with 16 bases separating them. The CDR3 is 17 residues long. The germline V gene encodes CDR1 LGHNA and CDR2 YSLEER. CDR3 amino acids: CASSQEYRVSGNEKLFF. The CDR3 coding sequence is TGCGCCAGCAGCCAAGAATACAGGGTCAGTGGGAATGAAAAACTGTTTTTT.

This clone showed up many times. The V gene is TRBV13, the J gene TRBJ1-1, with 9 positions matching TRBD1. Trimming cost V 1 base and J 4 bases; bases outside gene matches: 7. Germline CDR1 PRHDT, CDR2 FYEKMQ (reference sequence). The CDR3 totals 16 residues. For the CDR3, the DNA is TGTGCCAGCAGCTTAGATCACAGGGGGCCCAGCACTGAAGCTTTCTTT. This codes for CASSLDHRGPSTEAFF.

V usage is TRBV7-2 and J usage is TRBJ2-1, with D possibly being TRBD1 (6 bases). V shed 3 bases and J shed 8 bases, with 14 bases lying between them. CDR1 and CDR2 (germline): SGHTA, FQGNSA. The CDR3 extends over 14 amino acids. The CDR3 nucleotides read TGTGCCAGCAGCTTCGGGACATGGGGATATGAGCAGTTCTTC. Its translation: CASSFGTWGYEQFF.

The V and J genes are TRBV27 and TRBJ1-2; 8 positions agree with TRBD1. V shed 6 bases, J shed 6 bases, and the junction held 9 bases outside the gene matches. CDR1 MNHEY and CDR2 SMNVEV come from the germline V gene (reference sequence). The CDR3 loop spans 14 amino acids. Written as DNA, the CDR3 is TGTGCCAGCAGGGACAGGGAGGTAGCTAATGGCTACACCTTC. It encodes CASRDREVANGYTF.

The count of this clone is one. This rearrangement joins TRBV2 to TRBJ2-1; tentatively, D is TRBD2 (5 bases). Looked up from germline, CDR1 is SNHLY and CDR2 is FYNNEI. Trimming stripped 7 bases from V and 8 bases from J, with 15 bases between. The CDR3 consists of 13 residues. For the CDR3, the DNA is TGTGCCAGCAAAAGCGTCGCCGGGGATGAGCAGTTCTTC. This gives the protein CASKSVAGDEQFF.

The CDR3 loop reads CASSFSGQGYTEAFF. CDR3 nucleotides: TGTGCCAGCAGTTTTTCGGGACAGGGCTACACTGAAGCTTTCTTT. V is TRBV6-5 and J is TRBJ1-1; 9 nucleotides match TRBD1. The CDR3 spans 15 residues. Germline CDR1 and CDR2: MNHEY and SVGAGI. V lost 4 bases to trimming and J lost 3 bases; unmatched junction nucleotides: 6.

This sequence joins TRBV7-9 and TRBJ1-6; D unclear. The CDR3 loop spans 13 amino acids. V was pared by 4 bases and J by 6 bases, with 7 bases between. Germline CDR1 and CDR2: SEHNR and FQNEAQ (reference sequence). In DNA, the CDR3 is TGTGCCAGCAGCTCCGGGGTTAATTCACCCCTCCACTTT. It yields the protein CASSSGVNSPLHF. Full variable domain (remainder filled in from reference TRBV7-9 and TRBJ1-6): DTGVSQNPRHKITKRGQNVTFRCDPISEHNRLYWYRQTLGQGPEFLTYFQNEAQLEKSRLLSDRFSAERPKGSFSTLEIQRTEQGDSAMYLCASSSGVNSPLHFGNGTRLTVT.

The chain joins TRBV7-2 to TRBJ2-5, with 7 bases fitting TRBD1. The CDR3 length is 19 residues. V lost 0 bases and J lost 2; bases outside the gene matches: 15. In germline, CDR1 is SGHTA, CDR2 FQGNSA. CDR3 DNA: TGTGCCAGCAGCTTAGCCTGGGTCGGGACAGCAGAGTTTCAAGAGACCCAGTACTTC. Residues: CASSLAWVGTAEFQETQYF.

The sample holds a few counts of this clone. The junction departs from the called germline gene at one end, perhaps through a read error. The CDR3 sequence is CSSSLRQGAHSYNEQFF. The CDR3 DNA is TGTTCCAGCAGTTTACGACAGGGGGCACATTCCTACAATGAGCAGTTCTTC. The chain has TRBV7-9 and TRBJ2-1; 10 bases fit TRBD1. Germline loops: CDR1 SEHNR, CDR2 FQNEAQ (reference sequence). This CDR3 is 17 amino acids long. Combining the CDR3 with reference TRBV7-9 and TRBJ2-1 gives the whole variable domain DTGVSQNPRHKITKRGQNVTFRCDPISEHNRLYWYRQTLGQGPEFLTYFQNEAQLEKSRLLSDRFSAERPKGSFSTLEIQRTEQGDSAMYLCSSSLRQGAHSYNEQFFGPGTRLTVL.

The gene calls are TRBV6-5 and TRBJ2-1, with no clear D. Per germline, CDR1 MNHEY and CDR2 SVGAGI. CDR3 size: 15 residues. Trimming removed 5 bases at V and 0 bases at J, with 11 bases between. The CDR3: CASSPTSYSYNEQFF. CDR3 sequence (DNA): TGTGCCAGCAGTCCGACTTCCTACTCCTACAATGAGCAGTTCTTC.